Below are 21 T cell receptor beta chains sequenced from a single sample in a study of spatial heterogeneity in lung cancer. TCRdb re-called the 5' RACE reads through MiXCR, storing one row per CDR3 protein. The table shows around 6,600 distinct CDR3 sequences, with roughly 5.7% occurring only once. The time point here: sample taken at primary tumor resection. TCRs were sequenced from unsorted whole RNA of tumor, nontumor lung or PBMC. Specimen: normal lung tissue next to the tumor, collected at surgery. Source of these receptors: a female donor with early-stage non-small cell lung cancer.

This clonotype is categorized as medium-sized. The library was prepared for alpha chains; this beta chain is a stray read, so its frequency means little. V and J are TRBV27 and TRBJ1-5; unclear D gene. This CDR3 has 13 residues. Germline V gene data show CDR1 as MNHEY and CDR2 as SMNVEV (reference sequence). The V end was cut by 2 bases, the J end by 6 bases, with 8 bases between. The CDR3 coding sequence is TGTGCCAGCAGTTTAAGTCTGGGTCAGCCCCAGCATTTT. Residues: CASSLSLGQPQHF.

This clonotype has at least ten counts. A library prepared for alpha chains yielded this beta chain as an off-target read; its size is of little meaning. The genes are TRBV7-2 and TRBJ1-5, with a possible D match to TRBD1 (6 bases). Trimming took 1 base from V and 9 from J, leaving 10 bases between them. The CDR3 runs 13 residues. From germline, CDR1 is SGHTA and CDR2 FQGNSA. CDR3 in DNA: TGTGCCAGCAGCTTAGGGGGGGCTATGCCCCAGCATTTT. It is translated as CASSLGGAMPQHF.

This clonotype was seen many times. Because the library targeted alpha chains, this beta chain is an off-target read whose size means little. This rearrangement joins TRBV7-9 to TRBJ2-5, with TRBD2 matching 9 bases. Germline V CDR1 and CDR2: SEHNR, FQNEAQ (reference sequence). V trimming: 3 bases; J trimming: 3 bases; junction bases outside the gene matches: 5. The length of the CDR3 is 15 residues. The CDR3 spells CASSLVAGAKETQYF. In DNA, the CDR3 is TGTGCCAGCAGCTTGGTAGCGGGAGCGAAAGAGACCCAGTACTTC.

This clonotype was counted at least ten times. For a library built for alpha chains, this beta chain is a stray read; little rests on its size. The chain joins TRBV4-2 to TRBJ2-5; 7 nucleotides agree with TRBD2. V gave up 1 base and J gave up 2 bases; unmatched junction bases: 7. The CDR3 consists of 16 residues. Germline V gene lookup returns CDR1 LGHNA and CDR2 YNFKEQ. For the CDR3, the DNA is TGTGCCAGCAGCCAAGGTCAAGCGGGAAATCAAGAGACCCAGTACTTC. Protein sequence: CASSQGQAGNQETQYF.

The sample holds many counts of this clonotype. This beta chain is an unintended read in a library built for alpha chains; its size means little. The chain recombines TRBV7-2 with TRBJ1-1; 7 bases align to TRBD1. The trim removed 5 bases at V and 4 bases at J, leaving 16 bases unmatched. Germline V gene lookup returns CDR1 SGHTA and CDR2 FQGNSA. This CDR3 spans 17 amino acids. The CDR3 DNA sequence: TGTGCCAGCAGCCGGACAGGTTTTAGGCCGCGGGCCACTGAAGCTTTCTTT. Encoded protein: CASSRTGFRPRATEAFF. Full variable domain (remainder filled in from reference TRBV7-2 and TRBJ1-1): GAGVSQSPSNKVTEKGKDVELRCDPISGHTALYWYRQSLGQGLEFLIYFQGNSAPDKSGLPSDRFSAERTGGSVSTLTIQRTQQEDSAVYLCASSRTGFRPRATEAFFGQGTRLTVV.

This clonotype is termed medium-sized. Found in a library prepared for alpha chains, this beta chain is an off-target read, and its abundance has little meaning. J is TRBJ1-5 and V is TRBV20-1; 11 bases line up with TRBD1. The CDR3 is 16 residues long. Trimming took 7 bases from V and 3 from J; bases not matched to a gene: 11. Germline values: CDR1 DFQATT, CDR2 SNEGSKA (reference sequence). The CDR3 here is CSGLPGQGANNQPQHF. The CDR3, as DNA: TGCAGTGGGCTGCCCGGACAGGGGGCGAACAATCAGCCCCAGCATTTT.

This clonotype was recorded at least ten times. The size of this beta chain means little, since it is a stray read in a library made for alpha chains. CDR3 region: CASAGDTRYEQYF. The CDR3 DNA reads as TGCGCCAGCGCGGGGGACACTAGATACGAGCAGTACTTC. This rearrangement joins TRBV10-2 to TRBJ2-7, with D perhaps TRBD2 (7 bases). The CDR3 runs to 13 residues. CDR1 WSHSY and CDR2 SAAADI come from the germline V gene. Trimming stripped 8 bases from V and 4 bases from J, with 15 bases between.

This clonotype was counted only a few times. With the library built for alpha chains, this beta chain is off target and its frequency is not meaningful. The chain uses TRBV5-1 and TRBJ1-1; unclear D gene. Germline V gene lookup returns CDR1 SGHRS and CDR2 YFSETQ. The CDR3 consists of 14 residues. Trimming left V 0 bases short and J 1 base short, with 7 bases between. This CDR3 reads CASSLGQSNTEAFF. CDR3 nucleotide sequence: TGCGCCAGCAGCTTGGGGCAATCGAACACTGAAGCTTTCTTT.

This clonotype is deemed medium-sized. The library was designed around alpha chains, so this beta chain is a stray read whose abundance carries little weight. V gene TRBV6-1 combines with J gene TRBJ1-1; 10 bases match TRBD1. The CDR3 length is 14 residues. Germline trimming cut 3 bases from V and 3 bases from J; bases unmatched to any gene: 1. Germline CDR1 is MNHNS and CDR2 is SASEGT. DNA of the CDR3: TGTGCCAGCAGTGAGGACAGGGGGGACACTGAAGCTTTCTTT. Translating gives CASSEDRGDTEAFF.

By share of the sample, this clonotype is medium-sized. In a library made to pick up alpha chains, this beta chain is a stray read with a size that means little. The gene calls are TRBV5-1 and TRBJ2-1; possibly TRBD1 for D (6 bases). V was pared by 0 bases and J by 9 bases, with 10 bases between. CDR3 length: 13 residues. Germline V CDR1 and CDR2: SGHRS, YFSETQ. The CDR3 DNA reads TGCGCCAGCAGCTTGGACCCGGACAGTGAGCAGTTCTTC. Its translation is CASSLDPDSEQFF.

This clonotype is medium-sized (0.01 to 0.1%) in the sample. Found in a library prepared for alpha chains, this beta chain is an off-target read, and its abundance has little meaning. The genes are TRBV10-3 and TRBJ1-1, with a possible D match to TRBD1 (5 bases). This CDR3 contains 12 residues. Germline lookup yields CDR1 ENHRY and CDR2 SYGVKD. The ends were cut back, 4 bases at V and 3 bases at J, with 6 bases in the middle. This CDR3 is CAISVGDTEAFF. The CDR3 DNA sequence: TGTGCCATCAGTGTGGGGGACACTGAAGCTTTCTTT.

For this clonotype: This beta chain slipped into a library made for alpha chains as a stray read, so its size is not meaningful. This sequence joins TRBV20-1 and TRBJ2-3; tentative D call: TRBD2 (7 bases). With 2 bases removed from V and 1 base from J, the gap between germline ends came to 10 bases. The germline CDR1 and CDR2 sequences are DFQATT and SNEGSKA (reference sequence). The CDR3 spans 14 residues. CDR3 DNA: TGCAGTGCTAGAAAGGGGGGGGGCACAGATACGCAGTATTTT. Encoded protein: CSARKGGGTDTQYF.

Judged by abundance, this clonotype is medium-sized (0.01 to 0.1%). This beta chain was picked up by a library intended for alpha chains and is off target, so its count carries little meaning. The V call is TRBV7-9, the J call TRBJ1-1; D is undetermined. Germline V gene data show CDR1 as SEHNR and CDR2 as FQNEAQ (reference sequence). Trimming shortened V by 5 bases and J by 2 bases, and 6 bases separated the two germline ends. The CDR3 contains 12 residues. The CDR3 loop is CASSNSNTEAFF. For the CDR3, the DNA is TGTGCCAGCAGCAACTCTAACACTGAAGCTTTCTTT. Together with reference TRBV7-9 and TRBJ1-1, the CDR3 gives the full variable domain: DTGVSQNPRHKITKRGQNVTFRCDPISEHNRLYWYRQTLGQGPEFLTYFQNEAQLEKSRLLSDRFSAERPKGSFSTLEIQRTEQGDSAMYLCASSNSNTEAFFGQGTRLTVV.

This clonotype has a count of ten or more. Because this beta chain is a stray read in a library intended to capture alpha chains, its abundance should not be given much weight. The CDR3 loop is CSAPAGGSNTGELFF. The CDR3 bases are TGCAGTGCCCCTGCGGGAGGGTCAAACACCGGGGAGCTGTTTTTT. The V and J genes are TRBV20-1 and TRBJ2-2; TRBD2 matches at 9 bases. V gave up 6 bases and J gave up 2 bases; unmatched junction bases: 7. The CDR3 spans 15 residues. The germline gives CDR1 DFQATT, CDR2 SNEGSKA (reference sequence).

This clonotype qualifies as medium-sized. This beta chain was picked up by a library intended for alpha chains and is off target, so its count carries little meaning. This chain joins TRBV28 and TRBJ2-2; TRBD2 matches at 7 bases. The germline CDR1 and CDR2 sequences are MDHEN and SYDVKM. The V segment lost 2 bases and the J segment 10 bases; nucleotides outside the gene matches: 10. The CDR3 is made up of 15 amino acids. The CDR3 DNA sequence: TGTGCCAGCAGTTTAGGTGGGAGGGTGACGGTGGAGCTGTTTTTT. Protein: CASSLGGRVTVELFF.

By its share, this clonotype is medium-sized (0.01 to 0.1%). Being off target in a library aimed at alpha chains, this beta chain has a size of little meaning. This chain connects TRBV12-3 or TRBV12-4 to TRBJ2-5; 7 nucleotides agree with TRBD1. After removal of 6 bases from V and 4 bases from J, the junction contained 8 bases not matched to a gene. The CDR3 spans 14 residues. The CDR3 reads CASRTGTALETQYF. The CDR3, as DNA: TGTGCCAGCAGGACCGGGACAGCTCTAGAGACCCAGTACTTC.

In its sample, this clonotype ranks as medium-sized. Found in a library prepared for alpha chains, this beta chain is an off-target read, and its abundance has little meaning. The CDR3 spells CSVEDPMDGFGYTF. The CDR3 DNA follows: TGCAGCGTTGAAGACCCCATGGACGGCTTTGGCTACACCTTC. V gene TRBV29-1 combines with J gene TRBJ1-2; D ambiguous. Germline V gives CDR1 SQVTM, CDR2 ANQGSEA. V was shortened by 0 bases and J by 7 bases, with 15 bases between the two germline ends. This CDR3 comprises 14 residues. The full variable domain, completed using reference TRBV29-1 and TRBJ1-2, is SAVISQKPSRDICQRGTSLTIQCQVDSQVTMMFWYRQQPGQSLTLIATANQGSEATYESGFVIDKFPISRPNLTFSTLTVSNMSPEDSSIYLCSVEDPMDGFGYTFGSGTRLTVV.

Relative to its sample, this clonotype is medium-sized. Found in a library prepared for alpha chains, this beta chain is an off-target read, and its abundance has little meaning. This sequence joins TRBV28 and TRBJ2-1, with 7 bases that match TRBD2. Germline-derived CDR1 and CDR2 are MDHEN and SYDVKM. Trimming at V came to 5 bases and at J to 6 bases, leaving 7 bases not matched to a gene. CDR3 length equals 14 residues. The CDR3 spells CASSAGDLFNEQFF. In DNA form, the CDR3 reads TGTGCCAGCAGTGCGGGAGACCTTTTCAATGAGCAGTTCTTC. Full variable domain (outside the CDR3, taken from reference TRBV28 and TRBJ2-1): DVKVTQSSRYLVKRTGEKVFLECVQDMDHENMFWYRQDPGLGLRLIYFSYDVKMKEKGDIPEGYSVSREKKERFSLILESASTNQTSMYLCASSAGDLFNEQFFGPGTRLTVL.

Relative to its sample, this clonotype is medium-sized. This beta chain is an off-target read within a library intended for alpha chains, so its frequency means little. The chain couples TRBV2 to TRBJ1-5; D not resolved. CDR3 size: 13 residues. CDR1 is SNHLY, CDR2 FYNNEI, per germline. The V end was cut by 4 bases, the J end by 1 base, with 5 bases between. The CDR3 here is CASSVQSNQPQHF. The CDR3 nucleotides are TGTGCCAGCAGTGTACAGAGCAATCAGCCCCAGCATTTT.

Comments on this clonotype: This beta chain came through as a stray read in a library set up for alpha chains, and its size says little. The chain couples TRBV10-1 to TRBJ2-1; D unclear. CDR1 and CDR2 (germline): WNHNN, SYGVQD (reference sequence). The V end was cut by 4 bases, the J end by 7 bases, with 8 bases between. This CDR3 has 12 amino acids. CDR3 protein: CASSGGRNEQFF. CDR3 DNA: TGCGCCAGCAGTGGGGGTAGAAATGAGCAGTTCTTC.

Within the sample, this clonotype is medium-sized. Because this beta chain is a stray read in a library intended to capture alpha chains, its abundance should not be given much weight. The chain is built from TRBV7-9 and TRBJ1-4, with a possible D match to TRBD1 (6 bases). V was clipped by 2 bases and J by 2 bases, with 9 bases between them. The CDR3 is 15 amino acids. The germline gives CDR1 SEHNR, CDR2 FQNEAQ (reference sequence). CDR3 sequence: CASSLRGLTNEKLFF. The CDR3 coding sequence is TGTGCCAGCAGCTTACGGGGGCTCACTAATGAAAAACTGTTTTTT.